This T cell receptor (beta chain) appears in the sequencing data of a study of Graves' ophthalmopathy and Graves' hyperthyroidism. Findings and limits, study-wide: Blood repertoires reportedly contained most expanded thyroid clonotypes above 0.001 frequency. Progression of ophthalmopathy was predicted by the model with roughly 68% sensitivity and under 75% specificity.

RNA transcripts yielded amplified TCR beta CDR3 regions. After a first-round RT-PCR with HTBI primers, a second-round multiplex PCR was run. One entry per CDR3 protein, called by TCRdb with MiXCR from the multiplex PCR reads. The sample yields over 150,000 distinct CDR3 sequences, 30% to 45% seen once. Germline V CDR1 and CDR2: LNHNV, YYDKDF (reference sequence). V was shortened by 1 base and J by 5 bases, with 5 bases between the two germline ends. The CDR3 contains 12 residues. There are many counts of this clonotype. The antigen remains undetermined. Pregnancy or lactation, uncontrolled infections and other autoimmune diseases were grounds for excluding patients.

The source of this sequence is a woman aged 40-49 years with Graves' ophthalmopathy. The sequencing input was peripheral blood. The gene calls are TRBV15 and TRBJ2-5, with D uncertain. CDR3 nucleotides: TGTGCCACCAGCAGAGTTAAGGAGACCCAGTACTTC. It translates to CATSRVKETQYF. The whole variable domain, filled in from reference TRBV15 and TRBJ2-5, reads DAMVIQNPRYQVTQFGKPVTLSCSQTLNHNVMYWYQQKSSQAPKLLFHYYDKDFNNEADTPDNFQSRRPNTSFCFLDIRSPGLGDTAMYLCATSRVKETQYFGPGTRLLVL.